Below, one T cell receptor (beta chain) is given with its context. What it binds is unknown. These data belong to a study of T cell repertoires in cytomegalovirus infection. On the study more broadly: In public TCR beta signatures, there were indications of both CMV infection and matching HLA type. General observations from the study: Within the response measured ex vivo, HLA-C-restricted CMV-specific TCR beta clonotypes were dominant. Carriage of CMV together with the relevant HLA was identifiable through cumulative public TCR beta family frequency.

The CDR3 consists of 13 residues. V was clipped by 9 bases and J by 2 bases, with 13 bases between them. Per germline, CDR1 LNHDA and CDR2 SQIVND (reference sequence). TCRdb redid the calling of the reads with MiXCR, one entry per CDR3 protein. This table holds roughly 760,000 distinct CDR3 sequences, 35% to 45% found once. The sequence came from a human donor in good health (CMV status not recorded). Some clones in this sample may be carry-over from other donors' samples. The sample was PBMCs. V gene TRBV19 combines with J gene TRBJ1-2, with D possibly TRBD1 on 5 matching bases. As DNA, the CDR3 is TGTGCCAGCCGGGACTCACTAAACTATGGCTACACCTTC. It yields the protein CASRDSLNYGYTF.